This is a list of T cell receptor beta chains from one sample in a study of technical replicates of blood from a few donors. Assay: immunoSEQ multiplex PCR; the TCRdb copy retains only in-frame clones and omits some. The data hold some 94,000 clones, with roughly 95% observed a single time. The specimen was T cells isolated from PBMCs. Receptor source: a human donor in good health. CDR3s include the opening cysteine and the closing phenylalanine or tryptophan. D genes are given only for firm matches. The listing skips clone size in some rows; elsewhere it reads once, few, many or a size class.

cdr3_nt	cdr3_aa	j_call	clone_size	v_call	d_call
TGTGCCACCAGCAGAGGCCTTTTAACGGAACTGTTTTTT	CATSRGLLTELFF	TRBJ1-4	.	TRBV15	.
TGTGCCTGGAGCCTTATGGGCCCGACCTACGAGCAGTACTTC	CAWSLMGPTYEQYF	TRBJ2-7	.	TRBV30	.
TGCAGTGCTATTAGCGTTGAAGCTTTCTTT	CSAISVEAFF	TRBJ1-1	.	TRBV20-1	.
TGTGCCAGCAACCTGGACAGGGACCCCGAGCAGTACTTC	CASNLDRDPEQYF	TRBJ2-7	.	TRBV2	TRBD1
TGTGCCAGCAGCTCGGGGTTCCCGGGAACTGAAGCTTTCTTT	CASSSGFPGTEAFF	TRBJ1-1	.	TRBV5-6	.
TGTGCCAGAAGCTTGGCCCGTACGGGACAAGAGACCCAGTACTTC	CARSLARTGQETQYF	TRBJ2-5	once	TRBV5-3	.
TGTGCCAGCACAATAGCGGTAAGCTCCTACGAGCAGTACTTC	CASTIAVSSYEQYF	TRBJ2-7	.	TRBV6-1	.
TGTGCCAGCAGTACGACTAGCGAGAGCTCCTACAATGAGCAGTTCTTC	CASSTTSESSYNEQFF	TRBJ2-1	.	TRBV28	TRBD2
TGTGCCAGCAGTGAGGCCAGCGGGAGTCCCTACGAGCAGTACTTC	CASSEASGSPYEQYF	TRBJ2-7	.	TRBV6-4	TRBD2
TGTGCCAGCTCAACTCAAGACAGTTTAGTAGATGAGCAGTTCTTC	CASSTQDSLVDEQFF	TRBJ2-1	.	TRBV6-5	.
TGTGCCAGCAGTTATATTGGTGGGGGCCTTAACACTGAAGCTTTCTTT	CASSYIGGGLNTEAFF	TRBJ1-1	.	TRBV6-6	.
TGCGCCAGCAGCCAAGGGCTAGCGGGAGGTCGTTGGAATGAGCAGTTCTTC	CASSQGLAGGRWNEQFF	TRBJ2-1	.	TRBV4-3	TRBD2
TGTGCCAGCAGTGAAGCAGGGCACTACGAGCAGTACTTC	CASSEAGHYEQYF	TRBJ2-7	.	TRBV25-1	.
TGTGCCAGCAGCGAAAGACTAGTTCCCGATGAGCAGTTCTTC	CASSERLVPDEQFF	TRBJ2-1	.	TRBV9	.
TGTGCCAGCTCCCTCGGGCGGACTAGCACAGATACGCAGTATTTT	CASSLGRTSTDTQYF	TRBJ2-3	.	TRBV7-6	.
TGTGCCAGCAGCTTAACCAGCCGGGGCACTGAAGCTTTCTTT	CASSLTSRGTEAFF	TRBJ1-1	once	TRBV7-3	.
TGTGCCAGCATTAGACTAGCGGCAACCACAGATACGCAGTATTTT	CASIRLAATTDTQYF	TRBJ2-3	.	TRBV2	TRBD2
TGTGCCAGCAGCGGCAACCGACAGATAAACACCGGGGAGCTGTTTTTT	CASSGNRQINTGELFF	TRBJ2-2	.	TRBV9	.
TGTGCCAGCAGCTCTCGGGGGGATGGTACCGGGGAGCTGTTTTTT	CASSSRGDGTGELFF	TRBJ2-2	.	TRBV9	TRBD2
TGTGCCAGCAGTTTAACGGTCCCTGGAAACACCATATATTTT	CASSLTVPGNTIYF	TRBJ1-3	.	TRBV27	.
TGTGCCAGTAGTGGAGACTTTGGGACTAGCGGCCAAGAGACCCAGTACTTC	CASSGDFGTSGQETQYF	TRBJ2-5	.	TRBV19	TRBD2
TGTGCCAGCAGTCCAGGGGTCGGATCTGGAAACACCATATATTTT	CASSPGVGSGNTIYF	TRBJ1-3	.	TRBV9	.
TGTGCCAGCAGCGGGGGGATCAGGGTCCCTGGGGCCAACGTCCTGACTTTC	CASSGGIRVPGANVLTF	TRBJ2-6	.	TRBV7-9	.
TGTGCTAGTGGTTTGGGACAGGGGAGGAATCAGCCCCAGCATTTT	CASGLGQGRNQPQHF	TRBJ1-5	.	TRBV12-5	TRBD1
TGTGCCAGCAGCTCCGGTACGGGGACAGGGGGCACTGAAGCTTTCTTT	CASSSGTGTGGTEAFF	TRBJ1-1	.	TRBV11-3	TRBD1
TGTGCCAGCAGTACGACAGGACTAGCGGGAGTAAATGAGCAGTTCTTC	CASSTTGLAGVNEQFF	TRBJ2-1	.	TRBV28	TRBD2
TGTGCCAGCAGTCTTCGACTAGCGGGAGCCAATGAGCAGTTCTTC	CASSLRLAGANEQFF	TRBJ2-1	.	TRBV6-5	TRBD2
TGTGCCACCAGCAAAGAAATGGGGGGGCATCAGCCCCAGCATTTT	CATSKEMGGHQPQHF	TRBJ1-5	.	TRBV15	.
TGTGCCAGCAGCTTGGGGGGGCTAGCGGGAGTCAGTAGGGACAATGAGCAGTTCTTC	CASSLGGLAGVSRDNEQFF	TRBJ2-1	.	TRBV9	TRBD2
TGTGCCAGCAGCTTGTATGAGGAGAGGGTTGAAGCTTTCTTT	CASSLYEERVEAFF	TRBJ1-1	once	TRBV5-6	.
TGTGCCTGGAGTGGACAGGGGGGCACTGAAGCTTTCTTT	CAWSGQGGTEAFF	TRBJ1-1	.	TRBV30	TRBD1
TGTGCCAGCAGCCAACGACTAGCGGGAGAAGTAGATACGCAGTATTTT	CASSQRLAGEVDTQYF	TRBJ2-3	.	TRBV4-2	TRBD2
TGTGCCAGCAGCCAAGCGGGACAATACAATGAGCAGTTCTTC	CASSQAGQYNEQFF	TRBJ2-1	.	TRBV27	.
TGTGCCAGCAGTTTAGCCCGGACAATATCGGGTGGCTACACCTTC	CASSLARTISGGYTF	TRBJ1-2	.	TRBV27	.
TGTGCCTGGAGTTTGACTAGCGGGATGTACAATGAGCAGTTCTTC	CAWSLTSGMYNEQFF	TRBJ2-1	.	TRBV30	TRBD2
TGCGCCAGCAGCCTCAGGTGGGCGGGAGGGGAGAATGAGCAGTTCTTC	CASSLRWAGGENEQFF	TRBJ2-1	.	TRBV5-1	TRBD2
TGTGCCAGTAGTACGGGACTAGCGGGAGGGCCCTCGAACGAGGAGCTGTTTTTT	CASSTGLAGGPSNEELFF	TRBJ2-2	.	TRBV19	TRBD2
TGTGCCAGCACGATTCCGGGACTGATAAATCAGCCCCAGCATTTT	CASTIPGLINQPQHF	TRBJ1-5	.	TRBV5-8	.
TGTGCCAGCAGCTTAGTGTTTTGGAAGCGGTACACAGATACGCAGTATTTT	CASSLVFWKRYTDTQYF	TRBJ2-3	.	TRBV7-8	.
TGTGCCAGCAGCTATACCGGGACAGTCCTTTCTGGAAACACCATATATTTT	CASSYTGTVLSGNTIYF	TRBJ1-3	.	TRBV5-6	TRBD1
TGTGCCAGCAGCCGAGACCGGGGAATACAAGAGACCCAGTACTTC	CASSRDRGIQETQYF	TRBJ2-5	.	TRBV6-5	.
TGTGCCAGCAGACGACCCGGACAGGGCCTCGGAAACACCATATATTTT	CASRRPGQGLGNTIYF	TRBJ1-3	.	TRBV27	TRBD1
TGCGCCAGCAGCACTTCCGTGACGGAGAAGAACACTGAAGCTTTCTTT	CASSTSVTEKNTEAFF	TRBJ1-1	.	TRBV5-1	.
TGTGCCAGCAGTTACTCTCAGGGGAGAAACAATGAGCAGTTCTTC	CASSYSQGRNNEQFF	TRBJ2-1	.	TRBV6-5	.
TGTGCCAGCAGTGCTACAGAGAGCAATCAGCCCCAGCATTTT	CASSATESNQPQHF	TRBJ1-5	.	TRBV25-1	.
TGCGCCAGCAGCTTGGTTTCTAGCGGGAGTGACGAGCAGTTCTTC	CASSLVSSGSDEQFF	TRBJ2-1	.	TRBV5-1	TRBD2
TGTGCCAGCCTTGAGAGGGCGGGATTGTCCTACAATGAGCAGTTCTTC	CASLERAGLSYNEQFF	TRBJ2-1	.	TRBV6-6	.